These T cell receptor beta chains were read from a single sample in a study of T cells in Graves' hyperthyroidism and ophthalmopathy. MiXCR, run by TCRdb on the multiplex PCR reads, gives a single entry per CDR3 protein. This table has more than 600,000 distinct CDR3 sequences, roughly 15% appearing once. Sequenced sample: blood. These receptors were obtained from a man between 18 and 35 years old with Graves' hyperthyroidism. Both conserved end residues are part of each CDR3. Part of the rows lack a size; the others show once, few, many or a class for expanded clones.

clone size: few
J gene: TRBJ2-5
V gene: TRBV24-1
CDR3 protein: CATSDSGLAGRVQETQYF

clone size: many
J gene: TRBJ2-7
V gene: TRBV7-3
CDR3 protein: CASSANPTSYEQYF

clone size: .
J gene: TRBJ2-7
V gene: TRBV28
CDR3 protein: CASSLRSNRFFSYEQYF

clone size: .
J gene: TRBJ2-2
V gene: TRBV9
CDR3 protein: CASGSSGAGELFF

clone size: many
J gene: TRBJ2-3
V gene: TRBV19
CDR3 protein: CASSIASDTQYF

clone size: many
J gene: TRBJ2-3
V gene: TRBV7-2
CDR3 protein: CASSLVPGFPGDTQYF

clone size: .
J gene: TRBJ2-6
V gene: TRBV6-6
CDR3 protein: CASSYSPSLIPDF

clone size: many
J gene: TRBJ1-5
V gene: TRBV28
CDR3 protein: CASRRQAAQPQHF

clone size: many
J gene: TRBJ1-1
V gene: TRBV12-3/TRBV12-4
CDR3 protein: CASSSYRGGTEAFF

clone size: .
J gene: TRBJ2-7
V gene: TRBV5-5
CDR3 protein: CASSLVGTQIYEQYF

clone size: .
J gene: TRBJ2-5
V gene: TRBV5-1
CDR3 protein: CASSLQGAMGETQYF

clone size: .
J gene: TRBJ2-5
V gene: TRBV29-1
CDR3 protein: CSVRRAGETQYF

clone size: many
J gene: TRBJ1-1
V gene: TRBV6-1
CDR3 protein: CASTRGLKNTEAFF

clone size: .
J gene: TRBJ2-7
V gene: TRBV5-5
CDR3 protein: CASSLDTSGLAGGGEQYF

clone size: .
J gene: TRBJ2-3
V gene: TRBV5-1
CDR3 protein: CASSLAGRPFTDTQYF

clone size: few
J gene: TRBJ2-7
V gene: TRBV9
CDR3 protein: CASSPGQNNEQYF

clone size: many
J gene: TRBJ2-1
V gene: TRBV28
CDR3 protein: CASTPQSSEQFF

clone size: .
J gene: TRBJ2-2
V gene: TRBV6-5
CDR3 protein: CASSYPGTGLFF

clone size: .
J gene: TRBJ2-7
V gene: TRBV19
CDR3 protein: CASSIETGGSYEQYF

clone size: .
J gene: TRBJ1-5
V gene: TRBV28
CDR3 protein: CASSLTGGSQPQHF

clone size: few
J gene: TRBJ2-1
V gene: TRBV18
CDR3 protein: CASATSSYNEQFF

clone size: few
J gene: TRBJ2-7
V gene: TRBV20-1
CDR3 protein: CSARVDRDDYEQYF

clone size: few
J gene: TRBJ2-7
V gene: TRBV27
CDR3 protein: CASSFGLAGGGSYEQYF

clone size: .
J gene: TRBJ2-7
V gene: TRBV6-1
CDR3 protein: CASAGTSYEQYF

clone size: few
J gene: TRBJ1-3
V gene: TRBV28
CDR3 protein: CASSYLGNTIYF

clone size: .
J gene: TRBJ2-3
V gene: TRBV10-1
CDR3 protein: CASSESRSSGTDTQYF

clone size: few
J gene: TRBJ2-7
V gene: TRBV20-1
CDR3 protein: CSVQRTSGSVEQYF

clone size: many
J gene: TRBJ2-3
V gene: TRBV27
CDR3 protein: CASRYLGETTDTQYF

clone size: .
J gene: TRBJ2-7
V gene: TRBV9
CDR3 protein: CASSAPGGAEPYEQYF

clone size: .
J gene: TRBJ2-1
V gene: TRBV10-1
CDR3 protein: CASSESPGGGNEQFF

clone size: many
J gene: TRBJ1-1
V gene: TRBV11-3
CDR3 protein: CASSLGGQGAFF

clone size: .
J gene: TRBJ2-7
V gene: TRBV10-3
CDR3 protein: CAISDRNRDRYEQYF

clone size: .
J gene: TRBJ2-6
V gene: TRBV6-1
CDR3 protein: CASTVGGGGANVLTF

clone size: many
J gene: TRBJ2-3
V gene: TRBV10-1
CDR3 protein: CASSEGLAGNGPQYF

clone size: .
J gene: TRBJ2-1
V gene: TRBV4-1
CDR3 protein: CASSPPGADTFDEQFF

clone size: few
J gene: TRBJ2-7
V gene: TRBV5-1
CDR3 protein: CASSLWLAGGPYEQYF

clone size: .
J gene: TRBJ2-4
V gene: TRBV19
CDR3 protein: CASSKTLRMTKNIQYF